This T cell receptor beta chain was sequenced in a study of T cells in Graves' hyperthyroidism and ophthalmopathy. The investigators amplified TCR beta CDR3 regions from RNA transcripts. First-round RT-PCR with HTBI primers amplified the TCR CDR3 region. TCRdb re-analysed the multiplex PCR reads in MiXCR, keeping a single row per CDR3 protein. The sample comprises about 560,000 distinct CDR3 sequences, over 15% of which are singletons, and approximately 18% rests with the top ten. Uncontrolled infection, other autoimmune disease, pregnancy or lactation excluded patients. Diagnostic decisions used clinical symptoms, serum thyroxine and TRAb, thyroid ultrasound and orbital computed tomography. Extraction of PBMCs used roughly 9.4 ml of fresh peripheral blood. The germline gives CDR1 MDHEN, CDR2 SYDVKM. Trimming at V came to 3 bases and at J to 3 bases, leaving 4 bases not matched to a gene. There are 15 residues in the CDR3.

This clonotype was recorded many times. The chain uses TRBV28 and TRBJ2-7, with 11 bases that match TRBD1. The receptor comes from a woman aged 18-35 years with Graves' hyperthyroidism. The sample comprised blood. The CDR3 spells CASSFTGQGGYEQYF. CDR3 DNA: TGTGCCAGCAGTTTCACGGGACAGGGGGGCTACGAGCAGTACTTC.